This T cell receptor beta chain is drawn from a study of cytomegalovirus exposure and HLA in healthy donors. This clone occurred once. The CDR3 totals 12 residues. Germline V gene sequence: CDR1 SQVTM, CDR2 ANQGSEA. V was shortened by 6 bases and J by 0 bases, with 9 bases between the two germline ends. The PCR made use of 60 Vbeta and 13 Jbeta primers. The assay was immunoSEQ multiplex PCR, and TCRdb's table has in-frame clones only and misses some. The sample comprises nearly 200,000 clones, more than 75% of which are singletons, and around 6.3% rests with the top ten. The chain links TRBV29-1 to TRBJ2-7; D is unclear. What was sequenced was PBMCs. The TCR originated in a woman aged 45-65 years in good health and CMV-seropositive. CDR3 residues: CSVGRSSYEQYF. The CDR3, as DNA: TGCAGCGTCGGAAGGAGCTCCTACGAGCAGTACTTC.